One sample yielded the 18 T cell receptor beta chains listed below, sequenced in a study of CD8+ T cells in alopecia areata. RNA was isolated and reverse transcribed to cDNA, the sequencing template. Sequencing used immunoSEQ multiplex PCR; TCRdb keeps in-frame clones, though not all of them. Recorded here are over 250,000 clones, none singletons. Sorting relied on CD4, CD8alpha, NKG2D, NKG2ACE and other markers applied to pooled cutaneous lymph node cells. The sample comprised CD4+ T cells sorted from a lymph node. These receptors all stem from a C3H/HeJ mouse with alopecia areata. The mouse strain carries the MHC haplotype H2-k.

Notes on this clone: Gene and germline names: mouse. The CDR3 is cut off 3 residues early in the read; its end comes from the germline J gene. V usage is TRBV13-3 and J usage is TRBJ1-6, with 9 positions matching TRBD1. TRBJ1-6 is an open reading frame, and its role is uncertain. V lost 5 bases to trimming and J lost 4 bases; unmatched junction nucleotides: 4. The CDR3 has 15 residues. Germline CDR1 and CDR2: NNHDY and SYVADS. Incomplete CDR3 DNA: TGTGCCAGCAGGCTGACAGGGGGGTATAATTCGCCC. This gives the protein CASRLTGGYNSP. The whole CDR3 protein reads CASRLTGGYNSPLYF.

Turning to this clone: These gene names are mouse names. Read sequence stops 4 residues before the CDR3 end, and the germline J gene provides the missing end. The sample holds other DNA sequences that translate to the same CDR3. The rearrangement links TRBV1 to TRBJ1-2, with D tentatively TRBD1 (5 bases). V dropped 1 base and J dropped 4 bases, with 10 bases sitting between them. Germline values: CDR1 NSQYPW, CDR2 LRSPGD (reference sequence). CDR3 length: 14 amino acids. CDR3 protein: CTCSAGGAGSDYTF. The sequenced CDR3 bases are TGCACCTGCAGTGCAGGGGGCGCCGGCTCC.

Note on this clone: Gene names follow the mouse nomenclature. The read ends 4 residues shy of where the CDR3 ends; the end is completed using the germline J gene. This rearrangement joins TRBV17 to TRBJ2-3, with D perhaps matching TRBD1 (6 bases). Trimming stripped 1 base from V and 0 bases from J, with 11 bases between. The CDR3 has 16 amino acids. The germline V gene encodes CDR1 MNHDT and CDR2 YYDKIL. The CDR3: CASSRGLGHSAETLYF. Partial CDR3 DNA: TGTGCTAGCAGTAGAGGGCTGGGACATAGTGCAGAA.

In this sample, this clone turned up a few times. All gene names here are mouse names. The read ends 4 residues before the CDR3 terminus; that terminus is restored from the germline J gene. This specimen includes other DNA sequences encoding the same CDR3. This chain uses TRBV19 with TRBJ2-5, with TRBD1 matching over 7 bases. CDR1 FNHDT and CDR2 SITEND come from the germline V gene (reference sequence). The CDR3 runs 14 residues. The CDR3 sequence: CASSIPGQKDTQYF. CDR3 DNA (partial): TGTGCCAGCAGTATCCCGGGACAGAAAGAC.

This clone was recorded at least ten times. Here the gene names and germline are mouse. The CDR3 end lies 4 residues beyond the end of the read and is filled in from the germline J gene. Other DNA sequences in the same sample also yield this CDR3. V gene TRBV1 combines with J gene TRBJ2-7, with TRBD1 as a possible D gene (5 bases). This CDR3 region has 12 residues. From germline, CDR1 is NSQYPW and CDR2 LRSPGD (reference sequence). Trimming stripped 3 bases from V and 3 bases from J, with 6 bases between. Partial CDR3 DNA: TGCACCTGCAGTGCTGACAGCTAT. Amino acids: CTCSADSY. In full, the CDR3 reads CTCSADSYEQYF.

This clone was detected a few times. Each gene name is a mouse one. The read gets to within 4 residues of the CDR3 end, and the germline J gene fills in the rest. This chain uses TRBV1 with TRBJ2-1; 11 bases fit TRBD2. The CDR3 has 15 amino acids. Germline loops: CDR1 NSQYPW, CDR2 LRSPGD (reference sequence). V was clipped by 5 bases and J by 3 bases; unmatched bases: 3. CDR3 in amino acids: CTCSPGTGGYAEQFF. The DNA read from the CDR3 is TGCACCTGCAGTCCCGGGACTGGGGGCTATGCT.

As to this clone: Mouse gene names and germline throughout. Sequencing ends 4 residues short of the CDR3 end; the germline J gene provides the rest. V gene TRBV13-1 combines with J gene TRBJ2-5; TRBD1 matches 12 bases. The CDR3 loop spans 15 amino acids. The germline V gene encodes CDR1 NSHNY and CDR2 SYGAGN. The CDR3 bases that were read are TGTGCCAGCAGTGGGGGACAGGGGGCGCAGGAC. Its translation: CASSGGQGAQD. The full-length CDR3 reads as CASSGGQGAQDTQYF.

A few counts support this clone. The genes and germline here are from mouse. The CDR3 end is not reached by the read, which stops 4 residues before it; the germline J gene fills it in. The chain combines TRBV19 with TRBJ1-1; D ambiguous. CDR1 and CDR2 (germline): FNHDT, SITEND (reference sequence). The CDR3 is made up of 13 amino acids. The CDR3: CASSIGRGTEVFF. CDR3 bases read: TGTGCCAGCAGTATTGGCAGAGGGACA.

There are a few counts of this clone. Gene and germline names: mouse. Read coverage stops 4 residues before the CDR3 terminus; the germline J gene supplies the remainder. The chain has TRBV31 and TRBJ2-5; 13 bases are a match to TRBD2. The CDR3 spans 13 residues. Germline-derived CDR1 and CDR2 are GKSSPN and SITVG. CDR3 bases read: TGTGCCGCGGGGACTGGGGGGGAAGAC. This gives the protein CAAGTGGED. The CDR3 as a whole reads CAAGTGGEDTQYF.

This clone has more than one count but fewer than ten. Gene names and germline refer to mouse. The read stops 4 residues short of the end of the CDR3; the missing end is completed from the germline J gene. Other DNA sequences within the sample encode an identical CDR3. V gene TRBV13-2 combines with J gene TRBJ2-1; tentatively, D is TRBD1 (6 bases). CDR1 NNHNN and CDR2 SYGAGS come from the germline V gene (reference sequence). V lost 3 bases, J lost 4 bases, and 8 bases lay in between. CDR3 length equals 13 residues. Incomplete CDR3 DNA: TGTGCCAGCGGTGGTGGACAGTATGCT. It yields the protein CASGGGQYA. The full CDR3 reads CASGGGQYAEQFF.

As to this clone: Genes and germline are mouse. Coverage ceases 4 residues before the CDR3 finishes, and the germline J gene fills in the end. The chain carries TRBV1 and TRBJ2-1; 9 bases line up with TRBD1. This CDR3 has 13 amino acids. Trimming took 4 bases from V and 6 from J; bases not matched to a gene: 1. Germline V gene data show CDR1 as NSQYPW and CDR2 as LRSPGD (reference sequence). This chain's CDR3 is CTCSGDRVAEQFF. The part of the CDR3 DNA that was read is TGCACCTGCAGTGGGGACAGGGTTGCT.

About this clone: Gene names refer to mouse genes. The read terminates 4 residues before the CDR3 end, so the remaining end is supplied by the germline J gene. The chain recombines TRBV19 with TRBJ2-3, with 7 bases matching TRBD1. Germline CDR1 FNHDT, CDR2 SITEND (reference sequence). V was clipped by 5 bases and J by 0 bases; unmatched bases: 6. This CDR3 comprises 15 residues. The CDR3 DNA, read in part, is TGTGCCAGCAGACTCGGGACAGTTAGTGCAGAA. Its translation is CASRLGTVSAE. The complete CDR3 reads CASRLGTVSAETLYF.

Of note for this clone: Genes and germline are mouse. Coverage ceases 4 residues before the CDR3 finishes, and the germline J gene fills in the end. The chain recombines TRBV17 with TRBJ2-7, with a weak D call TRBD1 (5 bases). Germline V gene sequence: CDR1 MNHDT, CDR2 YYDKIL. CDR3 length: 12 amino acids. The part of the CDR3 DNA that was read is TGTGCTAGCAGTAATGAGGGGTAT. Translation: CASSNEGY. The whole CDR3 protein reads CASSNEGYEQYF.

For this clone: The germline and genes are mouse ones. Read data end 4 residues before the CDR3 end; the end is taken from the germline J gene. The rearrangement links TRBV13-1 to TRBJ1-2, with D tentatively TRBD1 (6 bases). The CDR3 is made up of 14 amino acids. Trimming left V 5 bases short and J 2 bases short, with 13 bases between. CDR1 and CDR2 from the germline V gene are NSHNY and SYGAGN. The CDR3 is CASRVGRGNSDYTF. CDR3 bases read: TGTGCCAGCAGGGTGGGGAGGGGGAACTCC.

A remark on this clone: Gene names are mouse gene names. With the read ending 4 residues before the CDR3 end, the germline J gene is used to fill in that end. The chain joins TRBV1 to TRBJ1-1, with D tentatively TRBD1 (5 bases). Trimming pared 1 base from V and 3 bases from J, leaving 12 bases between. This CDR3 contains 15 residues. Germline V CDR1 and CDR2: NSQYPW, LRSPGD (reference sequence). Incomplete CDR3 DNA: TGCACCTGCAGTGCAGTGGCAGGGAGGGACACA. It yields the protein CTCSAVAGRDT. From start to end, the CDR3 is CTCSAVAGRDTEVFF. Full variable domain (rest looked up from reference TRBV1 and TRBJ1-1): VTLLEQNPRWRLVPRGQAVNLRCILKNSQYPWMSWYQQDLQKQLQWLFTLRSPGDKEVKSLPGADYLATRVTDTELRLQVANMSQGRTLYCTCSAVAGRDTEVFFGKGTRLTVV.

With respect to this clone: These gene names are mouse names. The read terminates 3 residues before the CDR3 end, so the remaining end is supplied by the germline J gene. The gene calls are TRBV13-1 and TRBJ1-6; D not resolved. TRBJ1-6 is an open reading frame whose function is uncertain. Germline lookup yields CDR1 NSHNY and CDR2 SYGAGN. This CDR3 spans 13 amino acids. V dropped 0 bases and J dropped 8 bases, with 6 bases sitting between them. The CDR3 loop is CASSDAPYSPLYF. CDR3 DNA (partial): TGTGCCAGCAGTGATGCCCCTTATTCGCCC.

On this clone: Gene names and germline refer to mouse. The CDR3 goes on 4 residues after the read ends, and that part is filled in from the germline J gene. The sample holds other DNA sequences that translate to the same CDR3. The chain links TRBV17 to TRBJ2-3, with TRBD1 matching 9 bases. V shed 6 bases and J 0 bases; nucleotides not matched to a gene: 4. CDR1 is MNHDT, CDR2 YYDKIL, per germline. CDR3 length: 15 residues. The sequenced part of the CDR3 DNA is TGTGCTAGCAGCAGACAGGGGGGTAGTGCAGAA. This encodes CASSRQGGSAE. The CDR3 reads in full as CASSRQGGSAETLYF.

In this sample, this clone turned up a few times. Genes and germline come from the mouse. The CDR3 extends 4 residues past the end of the read, so its final part is completed from the germline J gene. V usage is TRBV1 and J usage is TRBJ2-2, with D tentatively TRBD1 (5 bases). The CDR3 loop spans 13 amino acids. With 10 bases removed from V and 1 base from J, the gap between germline ends came to 10 bases. Germline CDR1 and CDR2: NSQYPW and LRSPGD (reference sequence). The DNA read from the CDR3 is TGCACCTTAGTGGACAAAAACACCGGG. As protein: CTLVDKNTG. The entire CDR3 sequence reads CTLVDKNTGQLYF.